The following is a TCR beta chain sequence with its context. The CDR3 has 16 residues. The V gene end was trimmed by 5 bases and the J gene end by 5 bases; junction bases not matched to a gene: 10. Germline V gene data show CDR1 as MNHNY and CDR2 as SVGAGI (reference sequence). Sequencing was performed with immunoSEQ multiplex PCR; in TCRdb, only in-frame clones are kept and a portion is missing. The table lists fewer than 700,000 clones, around 87% of them singletons. The data were obtained in a study of shared T cell receptors in the human thymus. These same data were also listed under a study on human thymus T cells. That work contributes: It was healthy Finnish infants having corrective surgery for congenital heart defects who were the donors. Thymus tissue was removed during corrective cardiac surgery.

The sample taken for sequencing was thymocytes. This chain uses TRBV6-6 with TRBJ2-1; 9 positions match TRBD2. This clonotype was obtained from a boy in the first two years of life with a congenital heart defect. CDR3: CASSRPLSSGDNEQFF. In DNA form, the CDR3 reads TGTGCCAGCAGTCGCCCCCTGTCTAGCGGGGACAATGAGCAGTTCTTC.